One and the same sample provided the 14 T cell receptor beta chains below, sequenced in a study of blood T cells in healthy people across ages. A sample-barcoded 5' primer and a J-beta primer mix were used in a second PCR of about 7 to 12 cycles. TCRdb redid the calling of the 5' RACE reads with MiXCR, one entry per CDR3 protein. The table has more than 1 million distinct CDR3 sequences, 45% seen once. The sequenced sample consisted of blood. The receptor source for this set is a woman in her sixties or seventies in good health.

For this clonotype: The junction departs from germline at one end; a sequencing error may be responsible. The rearrangement joins TRBV5-1 to TRBJ2-6; D gene ambiguous. The CDR3 covers 17 residues. CDR1 and CDR2 (germline): SGHRS, YFSETQ. CDR3 coding DNA: TGCGCCAGCAGCCTGGGGTCCTTTCTCTCTGGGGTCAACGTCCTGACTTTC. Translating it yields CASSLGSFLSGVNVLTF.

This rearrangement joins TRBV29-1 to TRBJ2-5, with 8 bases matching TRBD2. This CDR3 comprises 13 residues. Germline values: CDR1 SQVTM, CDR2 ANQGSEA. Losses at the gene ends were 6 bases for V and 5 bases for J; bases not matched to a gene: 8. The CDR3 region is CSVQIGGEETQYF. Written as DNA, the CDR3 is TGCAGCGTCCAAATCGGGGGGGAGGAGACCCAGTACTTC.

The chain carries TRBV4-1 and TRBJ1-1; no clear D. V was pared by 8 bases and J by 0 bases, with 19 bases between. Germline CDR1 reads MGHRA; CDR2 reads YSYEKL. There are 16 residues in the CDR3. CDR3 region: CASGPGPLKLNTEAFF. The CDR3 nucleotides read TGCGCCAGCGGACCGGGTCCCTTAAAATTGAACACTGAAGCTTTCTTT.

This clonotype was counted only a few times. This chain uses TRBV4-2 with TRBJ2-1; D possibly corresponds to TRBD1 (6 bases). This CDR3 is built from 18 residues. V was clipped by 2 bases and J by 1 base, with 18 bases between them. Germline V gene data show CDR1 as LGHNA and CDR2 as YNFKEQ. CDR3 amino acids: CASSQTAGTSISYNEQFF. CDR3 nucleotide sequence: TGTGCCAGCAGCCAAACGGCCGGGACAAGTATTTCCTACAATGAGCAGTTCTTC.

V and J are TRBV6-4 and TRBJ2-1; D unresolved. Trimming removed 5 bases at V and 5 bases at J, with 10 bases between. The CDR3 covers 13 residues. CDR1 and CDR2 (germline): MRHNA, SNTAGT. CDR3 amino acids: CASSSTSNNEQFF. CDR3 DNA: TGTGCCAGCAGTTCGACAAGCAACAATGAGCAGTTCTTC.

The chain links TRBV12-3 or TRBV12-4 to TRBJ2-7, with a possible D match to TRBD2 (5 bases). The CDR3 runs to 14 residues. Trimming removed 2 bases from V and 6 bases from J, with 14 bases in between. This CDR3 is CASSLSSIEGEQYF. As DNA, the CDR3 is TGTGCCAGCAGTTTATCTAGTATTGAGGGCGAGCAGTACTTC.

The chain recombines TRBV5-1 with TRBJ1-2; TRBD1 matches at 8 bases. This CDR3 spans 14 amino acids. The ends lost 5 bases at V and 4 bases at J; junction bases unmatched: 7. CDR1 and CDR2 (germline): SGHRS, YFSETQ. DNA of the CDR3: TGCGCCAGCAGTTTAACGACAGGGGCCTATGGCTACACCTTC. Its translation is CASSLTTGAYGYTF. Full variable domain (missing parts from reference TRBV5-1 and TRBJ1-2): KAGVTQTPRYLIKTRGQQVTLSCSPISGHRSVSWYQQTPGQGLQFLFEYFSETQRNKGNFPGRFSGRQFSNSRSEMNVSTLELGDSALYLCASSLTTGAYGYTFGSGTRLTVV.

This clonotype was seen a few times. The chain combines TRBV3-1 with TRBJ2-1; 11 nucleotides line up with TRBD2. The germline gives CDR1 LGHDT, CDR2 YNNKEL (reference sequence). J gave up 7 bases and V 3 bases, and 11 bases lay outside the gene matches. The CDR3 covers 17 residues. The CDR3 spells CASSHSHAGTSGNEQFF. The CDR3 DNA is TGTGCCAGCAGCCACTCCCACGCCGGGACTAGCGGAAATGAGCAGTTCTTC.

This clonotype appeared a few times. The genes are TRBV3-1 and TRBJ2-6, with D perhaps matching TRBD1 (6 bases). Per germline, CDR1 LGHDT and CDR2 YNNKEL (reference sequence). Trimming stripped 1 base from V and 0 bases from J, with 16 bases between. The length of the CDR3 is 19 residues. The CDR3 reads CASSQGSGTPSSGANVLTF. CDR3 DNA: TGTGCCAGCAGCCAAGGGTCCGGGACACCGAGCTCTGGGGCCAACGTCCTGACTTTC. Together with reference TRBV3-1 and TRBJ2-6, the CDR3 gives the full variable domain: DTAVSQTPKYLVTQMGNDKSIKCEQNLGHDTMYWYKQDSKKFLKIMFSYNNKELIINETVPNRFSPKSPDKAHLNLHINSLELGDSAVYFCASSQGSGTPSSGANVLTFGAGSRLTVL.

In this sample, this clonotype turned up a few times. CDR3 protein: CSATIPSGRVNEQFF. The CDR3 region has the DNA TGCAGTGCTACCATACCTAGCGGGAGGGTCAATGAGCAGTTCTTC. This sequence joins TRBV20-1 and TRBJ2-1; 12 positions match TRBD2. Germline V gene lookup returns CDR1 DFQATT and CDR2 SNEGSKA (reference sequence). Trimming at V came to 4 bases and at J to 6 bases, leaving 7 bases not matched to a gene. The CDR3 has 15 residues.

This clonotype appeared a few times. The rearrangement uses TRBV20-1 and TRBJ2-7, with 14 bases matching TRBD2. J lost 9 bases, V lost 5 bases, and 12 bases had no gene match. The CDR3 is 15 residues long. Germline V CDR1 and CDR2: DFQATT, SNEGSKA (reference sequence). The CDR3 is CSAYLRLAGGPVQYF. In nucleotides, the CDR3 is TGCAGTGCTTACCTGAGACTAGCGGGAGGGCCGGTGCAGTACTTC.

This clonotype has only a few counts. The genes are TRBV20-1 and TRBJ2-1, with D tentatively TRBD1 (6 bases). CDR3 length: 14 residues. The ends were cut back, 7 bases at V and 5 bases at J, with 18 bases in the middle. CDR1 is DFQATT and CDR2 is SNEGSKA in the germline V gene (reference sequence). CDR3 amino acids: CSVSQGGRDNEQFF. The CDR3 bases are TGCAGTGTTTCACAGGGCGGGCGCGACAATGAGCAGTTCTTC.

This sequence joins TRBV6-1 and TRBJ2-1; D is perhaps TRBD1 or TRBD2 (6 bases each). This CDR3 has 14 amino acids. Deletions cut 1 base from V and 8 bases from J, with 12 bases between. CDR1 and CDR2 (germline): MNHNS, SASEGT. The chain's CDR3 is CASSEGGRRDEQFF. CDR3 DNA: TGTGCCAGCAGTGAAGGGGGGCGGAGGGATGAGCAGTTCTTC.

This clonotype was seen a handful of times. V usage is TRBV21-1 and J usage is TRBJ1-2; the table's D call of TRBD1 was not tested on the DNA. TRBV21-1 is termed a pseudogene. This CDR3 is 17 amino acids long. The CDR3 spells CASSDRDRGLSNYGYTF. CDR3 in DNA: TGTGCCAGCAGCGACCGGGACAGGGGGCTTTCTAACTATGGCTACACCTTC.